The subject of this entry is one T cell receptor (beta chain). Its cognate antigen is unknown. Repertoires were generated with immunoSEQ multiplex PCR, while TCRdb's copy carries only in-frame clones and drops some. There are 100,000 to 120,000 clones in the sample; approximately 92% occur only once, and 1.3% lies in the top ten. The record originates from a study of siplizumab effects on memory and regulatory T cells. General observations from the study: Confirmatory evidence of suppressive function in proliferating siplizumab-culture Tregs was not obtained. The naive T cell population seemed more diverse than memory cells and seemed a major contributor to the alloresponse.

The J segment lost 8 bases and the V segment lost 1 base, leaving 13 bases of the junction unmatched. This CDR3 comprises 17 residues. CDR1 and CDR2 (germline): LGHNA, YNFKEQ. The source material was CD4+ T cells sorted from blood. V is TRBV4-2 and J is TRBJ2-3; TRBD2 matches at 9 bases. The receptor was isolated from a human donor in good health. The CDR3 bases are TGTGCCAGCAGCCAAGTATCCAGCGGGGGGCCCGAGGGTACGCAGTATTTT. It translates to CASSQVSSGGPEGTQYF.